These 32 T cell receptor beta chains were sequenced from one sample in a study of shared T cell receptors in the human thymus. TCRdb's copy holds only in-frame clones and misses some; the assay was immunoSEQ multiplex PCR. Of some 700,000 clones listed, 70% to 90% are singletons. These data were also filed under a second study, of human thymus T cells.

The sequenced sample consisted of thymocytes. The receptors here all came from a girl under two years old with a congenital heart defect.

This rearrangement joins TRBV7-2 to TRBJ2-3, with D unresolved. This CDR3 has 12 amino acids. Germline V gene data show CDR1 as SGHTA and CDR2 as FQGNSA. The ends were cut back, 3 bases at V and 3 bases at J, with 4 bases in the middle. The CDR3 sequence is CASSFSTDTQYF. The DNA for the CDR3 is TGTGCCAGCAGCTTCTCGACAGATACGCAGTATTTT.

The CDR3 DNA sequence: TGCAGTGCTCGCGGGGGGCCCTTGTACTTC. It yields the protein CSARGGPLYF. The genes are TRBV20-1 and TRBJ2-5; 8 bases map to TRBD2. Trimming removed 5 bases from V and 13 bases from J; junction bases left unmatched: 6. From germline, CDR1 is DFQATT and CDR2 SNEGSKA (reference sequence). The CDR3 runs to 10 residues.

Concerning this clone: At one end the junction does not follow the germline gene, possibly because of a read error. The chain links TRBV15 to TRBJ1-5; D ambiguous. Germline V CDR1 and CDR2: LNHNV, YYDKDF (reference sequence). CDR3 size: 14 residues. The DNA of the CDR3 is TGTGTCACCAGCCGAGGGCGGCGGAATCAGCCCCAGCATTTT. Its translation: CVTSRGRRNQPQHF.

This clone is a singleton in its sample. Other DNA sequences from this sample encode an identical CDR3 as well. This rearrangement joins TRBV9 to TRBJ2-2, with TRBD1 identical over 9 bases. Germline CDR1 and CDR2: SGDLS and YYNGEE. CDR3 size: 14 residues. Unmatched junction bases numbered 0, after V lost 2 bases and J lost 4 bases. CDR3: CASSVDRGTGELFF. The CDR3 nucleotides read TGTGCCAGCAGCGTGGACAGGGGCACCGGGGAGCTGTTTTTT. Complete variable domain (other parts from reference TRBV9 and TRBJ2-2): DSGVTQTPKHLITATGQRVTLRCSPRSGDLSVYWYQQSLDQGLQFLIQYYNGEERAKGNILERFSAQQFPDLHSELNLSSLELGDSALYFCASSVDRGTGELFFGEGSRLTVL.

The J gene is TRBJ1-1, the V gene TRBV6-5; weak D call: TRBD1 (5 bases). CDR1 and CDR2 (germline): MNHEY, SVGAGI. Trimming removed 5 bases at V and 3 bases at J, with 13 bases between. The CDR3 sequence is 14 residues long. The CDR3 sequence: CASSEGVPDTEAFF. The CDR3 DNA reads as TGTGCCAGCAGTGAAGGGGTTCCGGACACTGAAGCTTTCTTT.

This chain uses TRBV28 with TRBJ1-5; 10 bases agree with TRBD1. V shed 5 bases and J 9 bases; nucleotides not matched to a gene: 10. CDR3 length equals 15 residues. CDR1 is MDHEN and CDR2 is SYDVKM in the germline V gene. CDR3 bases: TGTGCCAGCAGTCCAGGGGGACAGGGGAGAGGGCCCCAGCATTTT. As protein: CASSPGGQGRGPQHF.

This chain joins TRBV10-1 and TRBJ2-3; 7 nucleotides align to TRBD2. Germline loops: CDR1 WNHNN, CDR2 SYGVQD (reference sequence). The trim removed 2 bases at V and 0 bases at J, leaving 8 bases unmatched. This CDR3 is built from 17 residues. CDR3 DNA: TGCGCCAGCAGTGAGAACATCCCGGGGGGAAGCACAGATACGCAGTATTTT. Protein sequence: CASSENIPGGSTDTQYF.

J is TRBJ2-3 and V is TRBV28; D gene uncertain. Trimming stripped 2 bases from V and 1 base from J, with 10 bases between. The CDR3 is 15 amino acids. Germline lookup yields CDR1 MDHEN and CDR2 SYDVKM. The CDR3 reads CASSLPSPRTDTQYF. For the CDR3, the DNA is TGTGCCAGCAGTTTACCTAGTCCCCGCACAGATACGCAGTATTTT.

The genes are TRBV5-4 and TRBJ2-1, with 9 positions matching TRBD1. J gave up 2 bases and V 7 bases, and 7 bases lay outside the gene matches. Germline values: CDR1 SGHNT, CDR2 YYREEE (reference sequence). The CDR3 extends over 15 amino acids. CDR3 sequence reads: CASGGDRATYNEQFF. CDR3 nucleotides: TGTGCCAGCGGAGGGGACAGGGCCACCTACAATGAGCAGTTCTTC. Supplemented by reference TRBV5-4 and TRBJ2-1, the full variable domain reads ETGVTQSPTHLIKTRGQQVTLRCSSQSGHNTVSWYQQALGQGPQFIFQYYREEENGRGNFPPRFSGLQFPNYSSELNVNALELDDSALYLCASGGDRATYNEQFFGPGTRLTVL.

In its sample, this clone was seen a few times. The genes are TRBV2 and TRBJ1-2; 9 positions match TRBD1. Trimming took 6 bases from V and 3 from J; bases not matched to a gene: 8. Looked up from germline, CDR1 is SNHLY and CDR2 is FYNNEI. The CDR3 covers 15 residues. The CDR3 region has the DNA TGTGCCAGCAGACCCGGGACAGGGTTTCACTATGGCTACACCTTC. Its translation: CASRPGTGFHYGYTF.

The chain couples TRBV14 to TRBJ2-5, with 10 bases that match TRBD2. Trimming took 3 bases from V and 5 from J; bases not matched to a gene: 6. The CDR3 has 15 residues. The germline gives CDR1 SGHDN, CDR2 FVKESK. The CDR3 DNA sequence: TGTGCCAGCAGCCACCTAGCGGGGGTCAGTGAGACCCAGTACTTC. Amino acid sequence: CASSHLAGVSETQYF. Variable domain in full (rest from reference TRBV14 and TRBJ2-5): EAGVTQFPSHSVIEKGQTVTLRCDPISGHDNLYWYRRVMGKEIKFLLHFVKESKQDESGMPNNRFLAERTGGTYSTLKVQPAELEDSGVYFCASSHLAGVSETQYFGPGTRLLVL.

This chain links TRBV5-1 with TRBJ2-1; perhaps TRBD1 as D (6 bases). The CDR3 is 13 residues long. Trimming took 4 bases from V and 8 from J, leaving 13 bases between them. Germline CDR1 SGHRS, CDR2 YFSETQ. CDR3 loop: CASSPPGADEQFF. DNA of the CDR3: TGCGCCAGCAGCCCGCCAGGGGCTGATGAGCAGTTCTTC.

The chain joins TRBV7-8 to TRBJ1-1; 7 bases fit TRBD1. Trimming at V came to 3 bases and at J to 0 bases, leaving 16 bases not matched to a gene. CDR3 size: 19 residues. Germline lookup yields CDR1 SGHVS and CDR2 FQNEAQ. The CDR3 DNA reads TGTGCCAGCAGCTTGGCACAGGGGATCACCACCCCCATGAACACTGAAGCTTTCTTT. Translated: CASSLAQGITTPMNTEAFF.

CDR3 in amino acids: CASSSTTSNSPLHF. In nucleotides, the CDR3 is TGCGCCAGCAGCTCCACTACTTCAAATTCACCCCTCCACTTT. This chain connects TRBV5-1 to TRBJ1-6, with D hard to call. V was cut by 3 bases and J by 7 bases, with 11 bases left in between. This CDR3 contains 14 residues. Per the germline V gene, CDR1 is SGHRS and CDR2 is YFSETQ.

The chain has TRBV27 and TRBJ2-1; 8 positions match TRBD2. Germline assignment: CDR1 MNHEY and CDR2 SMNVEV (reference sequence). V trimming: 0 bases; J trimming: 10 bases; junction bases outside the gene matches: 11. CDR3 length equals 16 residues. Here the CDR3 reads CASSLSATGGLGEQFF. As DNA, the CDR3 is TGTGCCAGCAGTTTATCCGCCACGGGGGGGCTGGGCGAGCAGTTCTTC.

As concerns this clone: The junction shows a germline mismatch at one end, possibly a read error. The same CDR3 can be traced to other DNA sequences in this sample. J is TRBJ1-6 and V is TRBV2; TRBD1 might be the D (6 bases). The CDR3 extends over 17 amino acids. Per the germline V gene, CDR1 is SNHLY and CDR2 is FYNNEI. The CDR3 DNA sequence: TGTGCCACCTTACCCAGTAACCCGGGACAAGGGGATTCCCCCCTCCACTTT. Its protein product is CATLPSNPGQGDSPLHF.

The V call is TRBV12-5, the J call TRBJ1-2; no clear D gene. Germline CDR1 and CDR2: LGHNT and FRNRAP. The V end was cut by 1 base, the J end by 8 bases, with 26 bases between. The CDR3 length is 18 residues. The CDR3 region has the DNA TGTGCTAGTGGTTTGGCCCTATACCTAGAAAGACCCTATGTGGGCTACACCTTC. Residues: CASGLALYLERPYVGYTF.

V and J are TRBV28 and TRBJ2-7, with D maybe TRBD2 (6 bases). CDR1 and CDR2 from the germline V gene are MDHEN and SYDVKM. V shed 3 bases and J shed 7 bases, with 40 bases lying between them. The CDR3 is 22 amino acids. The CDR3 reads CASSFILLKLERGGRGWGEQYF. The CDR3 region has the DNA TGTGCCAGCAGTTTTATATTACTCAAATTAGAACGAGGTGGGCGGGGATGGGGTGAGCAGTACTTC.

The CDR3 bases are TGTGCCACTCGACAGGGGGACCTCATCGGATATGGCTACACCTTC. Translating gives CATRQGDLIGYGYTF. The chain employs TRBV15 and TRBJ1-2; 9 positions match TRBD1. V lost 9 bases, J lost 5 bases, and 13 bases stayed unmatched. The CDR3 contains 15 residues. Germline loops: CDR1 LNHNV, CDR2 YYDKDF (reference sequence).

The chain recombines TRBV7-9 with TRBJ2-2; the match to TRBD1 covers 10 bases. Germline V gene lookup returns CDR1 SEHNR and CDR2 FQNEAQ (reference sequence). The CDR3 length is 19 residues. Trimming removed 2 bases from V and 7 bases from J; junction bases left unmatched: 16. In DNA, the CDR3 is TGTGCCAGCAGCTTATCTATTCACTCGGGACAGGGGTTAATCGGGGAGCTGTTTTTT. It specifies CASSLSIHSGQGLIGELFF.

The V call is TRBV20-1, the J call TRBJ1-2; D not certain. Germline V gene lookup returns CDR1 DFQATT and CDR2 SNEGSKA (reference sequence). CDR3 size: 8 residues. CDR3 sequence reads: CSDFYYTF. CDR3 bases: TGCAGCGACTTTTACTACACCTTC.

This clone was observed a handful of times. The chain joins TRBV28 to TRBJ1-1; tentative D call: TRBD1 (5 bases). The CDR3 has 20 amino acids. V was pared by 3 bases and J by 3 bases, with 29 bases between. CDR1 and CDR2 from the germline V gene are MDHEN and SYDVKM. DNA for the CDR3: TGTGCCAGCAGTTTCCGCCCTCCCGTACGGGGGGATTTTGTGGACACTGAAGCTTTCTTT. The encoded protein is CASSFRPPVRGDFVDTEAFF.

This clone has more than one count but fewer than ten. V usage is TRBV6-4 and J usage is TRBJ1-2; D not resolved. The CDR3 length is 15 residues. Trimming took off 2 bases at V and 6 bases at J, with 16 bases between the two ends. Germline-derived CDR1 and CDR2 are MRHNA and SNTAGT. CDR3 bases: TGTGCCAGCAGTGACAACAGTACGCGCCTGGATGGCTACACCTTC. Translated, it gives CASSDNSTRLDGYTF.

V is TRBV14 and J is TRBJ2-7, with TRBD1 identical over 7 bases. The CDR3 sequence is 17 residues long. In germline, CDR1 is SGHDN, CDR2 FVKESK. J was trimmed by 2 bases and V by 7 bases; bases with no gene match: 17. CDR3 protein: CASNGQRGRTTPYEQYF. CDR3 sequence (DNA): TGTGCCAGCAATGGTCAAAGGGGGCGAACAACCCCCTACGAGCAGTACTTC.

The chain employs TRBV6-1 and TRBJ1-4; D is possibly TRBD1 (6 bases). The CDR3 is 16 residues long. Germline loops: CDR1 MNHNS, CDR2 SASEGT. With 1 base removed from V and 3 bases from J, the gap between germline ends came to 12 bases. The CDR3 loop is CASSEGEGHPNEKLFF. The CDR3 nucleotides read TGTGCCAGCAGTGAAGGGGAGGGACACCCTAATGAAAAACTGTTTTTT.

This clone was seen just once. The genes are TRBV9 and TRBJ2-3; 8 bases fit TRBD2. CDR1 is SGDLS, CDR2 YYNGEE, per germline. V trimming: 0 bases; J trimming: 3 bases; junction bases outside the gene matches: 9. CDR3 length: 17 residues. The CDR3 DNA is TGTGCCAGCAGCGTAGCGGGGGGGCCCAGGTTAACAGATACGCAGTATTTT. It is translated as CASSVAGGPRLTDTQYF.

CDR3 amino acids: CASKGGSEAFF. The DNA for the CDR3 is TGCGCCAGCAAAGGAGGCTCTGAAGCTTTCTTT. The V and J genes are TRBV4-1 and TRBJ1-1, with unresolved D. The germline V gene has CDR1 MGHRA and CDR2 YSYEKL. With 7 bases removed from V and 6 bases from J, the gap between germline ends came to 9 bases. The CDR3 totals 11 residues.

V gene TRBV4-1 combines with J gene TRBJ1-4; D not certain. The V and J ends lost 6 bases and 4 bases respectively, with 15 bases between them. Germline V CDR1 and CDR2: MGHRA, YSYEKL. This CDR3 has 15 residues. CDR3 DNA: TGCGCCAGCAGTGAGGGTGGGAGACATAATGAAAAACTGTTTTTT. This encodes CASSEGGRHNEKLFF.

The V call is TRBV11-3, the J call TRBJ2-2; TRBD1 is a possible D gene (7 bases). The ends were cut back, 5 bases at V and 2 bases at J, with 12 bases in the middle. From germline, CDR1 is SGHNT and CDR2 YENEEA. The CDR3 has 15 residues. The CDR3 here is CASSPTGTNTGELFF. The CDR3 DNA reads TGTGCCAGCAGCCCGACAGGGACTAACACCGGGGAGCTGTTTTTT.

This clone was observed a handful of times. The chain joins TRBV5-5 to TRBJ1-1, with D possibly TRBD1 on 5 matching bases. Deletions cut 7 bases from V and 1 base from J, with 17 bases between. Germline CDR1 reads SGHKS; CDR2 reads YYEKEE (reference sequence). The CDR3 is 15 amino acids. The CDR3 reads CASCANSTENTEAFF. CDR3 in DNA: TGTGCCAGCTGCGCAAACTCGACAGAGAACACTGAAGCTTTCTTT. Drawing the rest from reference TRBV5-5 and TRBJ1-1, the complete variable domain is DAGVTQSPTHLIKTRGQQVTLRCSPISGHKSVSWYQQVLGQGPQFIFQYYEKEERGRGNFPDRFSARQFPNYSSELNVNALLLGDSALYLCASCANSTENTEAFFGQGTRLTVV.

J is TRBJ2-2 and V is TRBV30, with no clear D. Germline assignment: CDR1 GTSNPN and CDR2 SVGIG (reference sequence). Trimming left V 0 bases short and J 3 bases short, with 11 bases between. The CDR3 runs to 15 residues. The CDR3 DNA reads TGTGCCTGGAGTGTAACACCTGCCTACACCGGGGAGCTGTTTTTT. Its translation: CAWSVTPAYTGELFF.

The chain joins TRBV4-1 to TRBJ2-3; 8 nucleotides agree with TRBD1. Germline V gene lookup returns CDR1 MGHRA and CDR2 YSYEKL. This CDR3 has 16 residues. J was trimmed by 3 bases and V by 4 bases; bases with no gene match: 9. CDR3 sequence reads: CASSPYRGVGTDTQYF. CDR3 DNA: TGCGCCAGCAGCCCGTACAGGGGGGTAGGGACAGATACGCAGTATTTT.